This TCR beta chain was captured by sequencing in a study of molecular identifiers for immune sequencing clone quantification. Whole-study context: Split five ways in replicates, RNA from around 20,000 or 99,000 naive CD8 cells had four portions sequenced. The study's findings and limits: Same-barcode identical TCR molecules could make highly expanded clones look smaller than they are.

Between the trimmed V and J ends, which lost 8 bases and 13 bases, there was a span of 18 bases. The CDR3 is 12 residues long. Listed TCR primers, together with previously described methods, were used for the bulk TCR libraries. TCRdb fed the PCR reads into MiXCR, producing one record per CDR3 protein. The sample lists approximately 630,000 distinct CDR3 sequences; roughly 23% were seen once. From around 18,000 to 910,000 sorted cells, naive CD8 libraries were generated with 10%, 30% or 50% RNA. A note on this clonotype: Its target is not known. Possible read error: a much larger clone is one base away.

The chain recombines TRBV12-3 or TRBV12-4 with TRBJ2-1; the D is unclear. The sample taken for sequencing was naive CD8+ T cells from blood, with Jurkat cell RNA spiked in. Subset indicated: FACS-sorted CD8+CD4-CCR7+CD45RA+ naive T cells. The sequence was obtained from a human donor in good health. Some libraries in this study had Jurkat cell RNA spiked in. In nucleotides, the CDR3 is TGTGCCAGCTGTCTGGAAGGGCAGGTACAGTTCTTC. Its protein product is CASCLEGQVQFF.